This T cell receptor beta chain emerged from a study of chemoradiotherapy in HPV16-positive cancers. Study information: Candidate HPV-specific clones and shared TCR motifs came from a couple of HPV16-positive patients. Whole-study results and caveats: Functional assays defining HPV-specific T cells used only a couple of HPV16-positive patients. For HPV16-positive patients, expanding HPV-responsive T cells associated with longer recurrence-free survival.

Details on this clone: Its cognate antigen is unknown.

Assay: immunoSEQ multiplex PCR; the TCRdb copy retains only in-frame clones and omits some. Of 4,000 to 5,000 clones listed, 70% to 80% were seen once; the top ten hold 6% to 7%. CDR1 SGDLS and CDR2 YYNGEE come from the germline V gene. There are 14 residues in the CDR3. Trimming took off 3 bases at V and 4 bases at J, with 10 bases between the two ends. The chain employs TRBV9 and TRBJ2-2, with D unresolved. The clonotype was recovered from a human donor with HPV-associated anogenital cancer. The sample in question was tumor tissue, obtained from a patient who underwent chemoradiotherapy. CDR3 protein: CASSGLLPTGELFF. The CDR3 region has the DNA TGTGCCAGCAGCGGACTGCTGCCCACCGGGGAGCTGTTTTTT.